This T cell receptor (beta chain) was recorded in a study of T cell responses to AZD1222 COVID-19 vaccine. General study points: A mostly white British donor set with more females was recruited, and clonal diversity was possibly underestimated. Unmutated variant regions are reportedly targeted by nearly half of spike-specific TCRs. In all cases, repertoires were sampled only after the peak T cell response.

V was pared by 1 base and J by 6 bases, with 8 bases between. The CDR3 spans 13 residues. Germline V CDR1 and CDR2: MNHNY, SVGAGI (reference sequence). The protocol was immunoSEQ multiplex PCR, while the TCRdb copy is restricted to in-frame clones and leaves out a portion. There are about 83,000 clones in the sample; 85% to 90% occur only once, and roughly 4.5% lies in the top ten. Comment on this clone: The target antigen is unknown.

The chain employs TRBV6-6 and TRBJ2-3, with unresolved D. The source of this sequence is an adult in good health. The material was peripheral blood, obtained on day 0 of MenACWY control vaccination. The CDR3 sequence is CASSYYLSDTQYF. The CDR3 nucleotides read TGTGCCAGCAGTTACTATCTGAGTGATACGCAGTATTTT.